Below, 29 T cell receptor beta chains from the same sample are listed, as sequenced in a study of cytomegalovirus exposure and HLA in healthy donors (dated by TCRdb to 2016 to 2017). The method behind the library was the immunoSEQ multiplex PCR assay. For the multiplex PCR, a mixture combining 60 forward primers for TCR Vbeta segments and 13 reverse primers for TCR Jbeta segments was used. TCRdb took this table from immuneACCESS and kept in-frame rearrangements with V and J called. Such tables lack part of the clones; where checked against another copy, unresolved V genes explain under half of the gap, and the rest is unexplained. This sample is represented by 82,000 or so clones; about 70% of them were singletons. Jointly, the top ten make up 6.2% of the sample. Source material: PBMCs. These receptor sequences come from a woman aged 45-65 years in good health and CMV-seropositive.

The chain combines TRBV6-1 with TRBJ2-1; maybe TRBD1 (6 bases). The CDR3 totals 13 residues. Germline V gene data show CDR1 as MNHNS and CDR2 as SASEGT. V was clipped by 3 bases and J by 12 bases, with 15 bases between them. The CDR3, as DNA: TGTGCCAGCAGTGACAGGGGATCGGGTGTGCAGTTCTTC. Translating gives CASSDRGSGVQFF.

This clone has a handful of counts. J is TRBJ2-1 and V is TRBV29-1; 8 nucleotides agree with TRBD2. Trimming at V came to 6 bases and at J to 4 bases, leaving 8 bases not matched to a gene. The CDR3 is made up of 14 amino acids. Germline CDR1 is SQVTM and CDR2 is ANQGSEA. In DNA, the CDR3 is TGCAGCGTAGATCTCGGGAGGGGTTACAATGAGCAGTTCTTC. Protein: CSVDLGRGYNEQFF.

This chain joins TRBV2 and TRBJ2-1, with D possibly matching TRBD2 (6 bases). Germline-derived CDR1 and CDR2 are SNHLY and FYNNEI. The V and J ends lost 4 bases and 8 bases respectively, with 15 bases between them. This CDR3 is 14 amino acids long. In DNA, the CDR3 is TGTGCCAGCAGTGGACTAGTTCGTTTTGATGAGCAGTTCTTC. It translates to CASSGLVRFDEQFF.

This rearrangement joins TRBV4-2 to TRBJ1-1, with TRBD1 as a possible D gene (5 bases). CDR1 and CDR2 (germline): LGHNA, YNFKEQ. Trimming removed 0 bases from V and 3 bases from J, with 11 bases in between. The CDR3 extends over 15 amino acids. The DNA for the CDR3 is TGTGCCAGCAGCCAAGATGGGCAGGGTGACACTGAAGCTTTCTTT. Protein product: CASSQDGQGDTEAFF.

The V and J genes are TRBV7-6 and TRBJ2-1; D may be TRBD1 (5 bases). This CDR3 is built from 14 residues. Germline V gene sequence: CDR1 SGHVS, CDR2 FNYEAQ. With 0 bases removed from V and 6 bases from J, the gap between germline ends came to 9 bases. The DNA for the CDR3 is TGTGCCAGCAGCTTAGCATCCAGGGTCAATGAGCAGTTCTTC. This sequence encodes CASSLASRVNEQFF.

This clone was counted at least ten times. The gene calls are TRBV30 and TRBJ2-6; 11 positions match TRBD1. V trimming: 2 bases; J trimming: 1 base; junction bases outside the gene matches: 10. CDR1 and CDR2 (germline): GTSNPN, SVGIG (reference sequence). The CDR3 is made up of 19 amino acids. CDR3 sequence (DNA): TGTGCCTGGAGTACTATATGGGACAGGGGGACATCTGGGGCCAACGTCCTGACTTTC. It specifies CAWSTIWDRGTSGANVLTF.

This clone was detected only once. For the CDR3, the DNA is TGTGCCAGCAGCGTAGGAGGGGGAAGCTACAATGAGCAGTTCTTC. Its protein is CASSVGGGSYNEQFF. This chain uses TRBV9 with TRBJ2-1, with D perhaps TRBD1 (6 bases). The germline V gene encodes CDR1 SGDLS and CDR2 YYNGEE. This CDR3 contains 15 residues. V lost 0 bases, J lost 3 bases, and 10 bases lay in between.

This chain links TRBV6-5 with TRBJ2-1, with 8 bases lining up with TRBD2. The germline CDR1 and CDR2 sequences are MNHEY and SVGAGI. The CDR3 sequence is 15 residues long. Losses at the gene ends were 5 bases for V and 5 bases for J; bases not matched to a gene: 8. This CDR3 reads CASSPRGGGDNEQFF. The CDR3 region has the DNA TGTGCCAGCAGTCCCCGGGGGGGAGGGGACAATGAGCAGTTCTTC.

This sequence joins TRBV28 and TRBJ1-2, with D possibly being TRBD1 (6 bases). Looked up from germline, CDR1 is MDHEN and CDR2 is SYDVKM. V was pared by 6 bases and J by 4 bases, with 18 bases between. This CDR3 is built from 15 residues. The CDR3: CASSPGGQGSYGYTF. Written as DNA, the CDR3 is TGTGCCAGCAGCCCAGGTGGGCAGGGGAGCTATGGCTACACCTTC.

This clone occurred a few times. J is TRBJ1-1 and V is TRBV2; D not resolved. Trimming stripped 5 bases from V and 4 bases from J, with 14 bases between. This CDR3 has 14 residues. CDR1 SNHLY and CDR2 FYNNEI come from the germline V gene. The CDR3 protein is CASSPSGSGTEAFF. In DNA, the CDR3 is TGTGCCAGCAGTCCTTCCGGGTCGGGCACTGAAGCTTTCTTT.

This clone was picked up one time. The chain couples TRBV29-1 to TRBJ2-7; D is possibly TRBD1 (5 bases). The CDR3 extends over 11 amino acids. V was clipped by 4 bases and J by 4 bases, with 8 bases between them. Germline assignment: CDR1 SQVTM and CDR2 ANQGSEA. Here the CDR3 DNA reads TGCAGCGTTGGCAGGGATTACGAGCAGTACTTC. It translates to CSVGRDYEQYF.

The chain employs TRBV27 and TRBJ2-6, with D unresolved. Germline CDR1 MNHEY, CDR2 SMNVEV (reference sequence). This CDR3 comprises 15 residues. V was cut by 3 bases and J by 3 bases, with 9 bases left in between. As DNA, the CDR3 is TGTGCCAGCAGTTTTATCGGGTATGGGGCCAACGTCCTGACTTTC. Its protein product is CASSFIGYGANVLTF.

This chain uses TRBV5-8 with TRBJ1-3, with 11 bases identical to TRBD1. V lost 4 bases to trimming and J lost 2 bases; unmatched junction nucleotides: 5. The CDR3 loop spans 16 amino acids. Germline V CDR1 and CDR2: SGHTS, YDEGEE. The CDR3 loop reads CASSRDRGIPGNTIYF. The CDR3 bases are TGTGCCAGCAGCCGGGACAGGGGGATACCTGGAAACACCATATATTTT.

The V and J genes are TRBV29-1 and TRBJ2-1, with a weak D call TRBD1 (5 bases). Trimming stripped 5 bases from V and 7 bases from J, with 12 bases between. The CDR3 has 12 amino acids. Germline CDR1 SQVTM, CDR2 ANQGSEA. CDR3: CSVRSQGNEQFF. CDR3 in DNA: TGCAGCGTTCGAAGCCAGGGAAATGAGCAGTTCTTC.

This chain uses TRBV10-3 with TRBJ1-5; TRBD1 is a possible D gene (6 bases). CDR1 ENHRY and CDR2 SYGVKD come from the germline V gene. The V gene lost 10 bases and the J gene lost 3 bases, with 19 bases spanning the gap. There are 15 residues in the CDR3. CDR3 in amino acids: CATGGGGVDNQPQHF. The CDR3 nucleotides read TGTGCCACGGGAGGAGGGGGGGTGGACAATCAGCCCCAGCATTTT.

The chain combines TRBV11-2 with TRBJ1-2, with 7 bases lining up with TRBD1. Germline values: CDR1 SGHAT, CDR2 FQNNGV. The CDR3 runs 13 residues. V was clipped by 5 bases and J by 4 bases; unmatched bases: 4. CDR3 bases: TGTGCCAGCAGCCCGCAGGGGGGCTATGGCTACACCTTC. This encodes CASSPQGGYGYTF. Filled out from reference TRBV11-2 and TRBJ1-2, the complete variable domain reads EAGVAQSPRYKIIEKRQSVAFWCNPISGHATLYWYQQILGQGPKLLIQFQNNGVVDDSQLPKDRFSAERLKGVDSTLKIQPAKLEDSAVYLCASSPQGGYGYTFGSGTRLTVV.

This clone came up once. The chain joins TRBV4-1 to TRBJ2-7; 10 bases match TRBD2. J gave up 7 bases and V 0 bases, and 9 bases lay outside the gene matches. The V gene's germline CDR1 is MGHRA and CDR2 YSYEKL. The CDR3 is 16 amino acids. The CDR3 protein is CASSQDTLAGVREQYF. For the CDR3, the DNA is TGCGCCAGCAGCCAAGATACCCTAGCGGGGGTTCGTGAGCAGTACTTC.

The gene calls are TRBV4-2 and TRBJ1-5; perhaps TRBD1 as D (6 bases). The CDR3 has 15 amino acids. Looked up from germline, CDR1 is LGHNA and CDR2 is YNFKEQ. The ends were cut back, 0 bases at V and 5 bases at J, with 11 bases in the middle. The CDR3 sequence is CASSQDWDTDQPQHF. CDR3 in DNA: TGTGCCAGCAGCCAAGATTGGGACACCGATCAGCCCCAGCATTTT.

CDR3 region: CAWKGSGSTNEQFF. The CDR3 coding sequence is TGTGCCTGGAAGGGTAGCGGGAGCACCAATGAGCAGTTCTTC. This chain connects TRBV30 to TRBJ2-1, with TRBD2 identical over 9 bases. The CDR3 runs 14 residues. V shed 4 bases, J shed 6 bases, and the junction held 7 bases outside the gene matches. Germline lookup yields CDR1 GTSNPN and CDR2 SVGIG (reference sequence).

This chain joins TRBV19 and TRBJ2-1; 7 bases align to TRBD2. Germline V gene lookup returns CDR1 LNHDA and CDR2 SQIVND (reference sequence). The CDR3 runs 18 residues. Unmatched junction bases numbered 19, after V lost 4 bases and J lost 7 bases. The CDR3 reads CASSTPYLRTSGVNEQFF. DNA of the CDR3: TGTGCCAGTAGTACGCCCTACCTTCGGACTAGTGGGGTAAATGAGCAGTTCTTC.

The CDR3 sequence: CASRRGTGANYGYTF. As DNA, the CDR3 is TGTGCCAGCAGGCGGGGAACGGGAGCTAACTATGGCTACACCTTC. The rearrangement joins TRBV27 to TRBJ1-2; D uncertain. The V end was cut by 6 bases, the J end by 0 bases, with 14 bases between. The germline CDR1 and CDR2 sequences are MNHEY and SMNVEV (reference sequence). CDR3 length: 15 residues.

The J gene is TRBJ1-1, the V gene TRBV14, with TRBD1 as a possible D gene (5 bases). This CDR3 is 15 amino acids long. Trimming stripped 0 bases from V and 0 bases from J, with 8 bases between. CDR1 is SGHDN, CDR2 FVKESK, per germline. This chain's CDR3 is CASSQEAGMNTEAFF. The CDR3 region has the DNA TGTGCCAGCAGCCAAGAGGCAGGGATGAACACTGAAGCTTTCTTT.

J is TRBJ1-1 and V is TRBV18, with TRBD1 as a possible D gene (6 bases). V gave up 4 bases and J gave up 1 base, with 13 bases separating them. The CDR3 is 15 residues long. Germline V CDR1 and CDR2: KGHSH, LQKENI. CDR3 coding DNA: TGTGCCAGCTCACAACTGGACAGTCAGAACACTGAAGCTTTCTTT. This encodes CASSQLDSQNTEAFF.

In this sample, this clone turned up a few times. V usage is TRBV7-2 and J usage is TRBJ2-1; 7 bases are shared with TRBD2. Germline V gene lookup returns CDR1 SGHTA and CDR2 FQGNSA. CDR3 length equals 13 residues. V was pared by 2 bases and J by 10 bases, with 5 bases of the junction left unmatched. The CDR3 spells CASSLWLADEQFF. The CDR3 bases are TGTGCCAGCAGCTTATGGCTAGCGGACGAGCAGTTCTTC.

The V gene is TRBV16, the J gene TRBJ2-1, with 10 positions matching TRBD1. CDR3 size: 15 residues. After removal of 6 bases from V and 9 bases from J, the junction contained 11 bases not matched to a gene. Germline CDR1 reads KGHSY; CDR2 reads FQNENV. CDR3 residues: CASSPGTGVYGEQFF. DNA for the CDR3: TGTGCCAGCAGTCCCGGGACAGGGGTATATGGTGAGCAGTTCTTC.

The chain combines TRBV25-1 with TRBJ1-3; D is perhaps TRBD1 (6 bases). The CDR3 runs to 14 residues. Germline V lookup: CDR1 MGHDK, CDR2 SYGVNS. Between the trimmed V and J ends, which lost 2 bases and 7 bases, there was a span of 12 bases. CDR3 protein: CASSEVGAGNTIYF. As DNA, the CDR3 is TGTGCCAGCAGTGAAGTGGGGGCCGGGAACACCATATATTTT.

The chain employs TRBV5-6 and TRBJ2-4; the D is unclear. Deletions cut 4 bases from V and 8 bases from J, with 10 bases between. The CDR3 length is 12 residues. Germline V CDR1 and CDR2: SGHDT, YYEEEE. CDR3 residues: CASSLAADIQYF. The DNA for the CDR3 is TGTGCCAGCAGCCTCGCGGCAGACATTCAGTACTTC.

The chain links TRBV9 to TRBJ2-2, with 8 nucleotides matching TRBD1. This CDR3 is 15 amino acids long. The germline V gene has CDR1 SGDLS and CDR2 YYNGEE. V was pared by 2 bases and J by 5 bases, with 5 bases of the junction left unmatched. CDR3 in DNA: TGTGCCAGCAGCGTGGACAGGGTTGGGACCGGGGAGCTGTTTTTT. The encoded protein is CASSVDRVGTGELFF.

The chain uses TRBV9 and TRBJ2-1; D is possibly TRBD2 (6 bases). The germline gives CDR1 SGDLS, CDR2 YYNGEE. This CDR3 has 13 amino acids. V was trimmed by 5 bases and J by 7 bases, leaving 13 bases between them. CDR3 protein: CASSPDYLNEQFF. CDR3 bases: TGTGCCAGCAGTCCGGACTACCTTAATGAGCAGTTCTTC.